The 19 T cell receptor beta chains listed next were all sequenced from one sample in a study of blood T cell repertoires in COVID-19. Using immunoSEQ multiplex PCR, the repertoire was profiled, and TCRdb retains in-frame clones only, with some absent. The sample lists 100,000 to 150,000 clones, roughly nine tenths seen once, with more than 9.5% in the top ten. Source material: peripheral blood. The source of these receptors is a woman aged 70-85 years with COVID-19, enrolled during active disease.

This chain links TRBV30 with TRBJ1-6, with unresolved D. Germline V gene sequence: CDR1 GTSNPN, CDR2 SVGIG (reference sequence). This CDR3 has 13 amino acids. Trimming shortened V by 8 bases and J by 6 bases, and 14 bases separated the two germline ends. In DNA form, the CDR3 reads TGTGCCCGTGAGGGAGGTGGTAATTCACCCCTCCACTTT. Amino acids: CAREGGGNSPLHF.

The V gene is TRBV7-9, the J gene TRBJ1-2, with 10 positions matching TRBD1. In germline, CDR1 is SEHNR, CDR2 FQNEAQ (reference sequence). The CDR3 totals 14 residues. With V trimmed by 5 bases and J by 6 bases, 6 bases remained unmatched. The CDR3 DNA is TGTGCCAGCAGCCGGGACAGGGGATCGGATGGCTACACCTTC. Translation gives CASSRDRGSDGYTF. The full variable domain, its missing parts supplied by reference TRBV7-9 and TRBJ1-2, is DTGVSQNPRHKITKRGQNVTFRCDPISEHNRLYWYRQTLGQGPEFLTYFQNEAQLEKSRLLSDRFSAERPKGSFSTLEIQRTEQGDSAMYLCASSRDRGSDGYTFGSGTRLTVV.

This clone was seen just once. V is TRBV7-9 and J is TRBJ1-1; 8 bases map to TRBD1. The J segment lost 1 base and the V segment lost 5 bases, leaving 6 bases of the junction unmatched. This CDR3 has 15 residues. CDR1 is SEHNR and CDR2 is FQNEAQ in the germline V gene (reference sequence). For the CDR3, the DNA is TGTGCCAGCAGCGCCGGACAGGGTTGGAACACTGAAGCTTTCTTT. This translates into CASSAGQGWNTEAFF.

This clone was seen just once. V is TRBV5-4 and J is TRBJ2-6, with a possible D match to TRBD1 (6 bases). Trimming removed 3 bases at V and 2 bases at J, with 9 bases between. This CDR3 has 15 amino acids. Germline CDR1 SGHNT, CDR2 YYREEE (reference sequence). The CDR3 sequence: CASSSAGAGANVLTF. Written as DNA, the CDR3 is TGTGCCAGCAGCTCCGCAGGGGCTGGGGCCAACGTCCTGACTTTC.

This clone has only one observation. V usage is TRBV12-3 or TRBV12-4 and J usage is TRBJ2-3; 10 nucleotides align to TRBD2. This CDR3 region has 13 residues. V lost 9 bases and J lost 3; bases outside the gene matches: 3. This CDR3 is CASSGGRTDTQYF. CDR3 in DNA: TGTGCCAGTAGCGGGGGGCGGACAGATACGCAGTATTTT.

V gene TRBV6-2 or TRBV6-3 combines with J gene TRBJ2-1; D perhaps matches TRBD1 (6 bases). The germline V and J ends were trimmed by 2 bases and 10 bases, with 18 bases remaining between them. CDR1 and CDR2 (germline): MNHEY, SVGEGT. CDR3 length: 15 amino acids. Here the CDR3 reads CASSYPPAGAEEQFF. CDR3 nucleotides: TGTGCCAGCAGTTACCCCCCCGCAGGGGCGGAGGAGCAGTTCTTC.

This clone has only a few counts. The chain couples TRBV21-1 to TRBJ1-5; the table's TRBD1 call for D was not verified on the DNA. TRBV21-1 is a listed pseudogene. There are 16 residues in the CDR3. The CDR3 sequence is CASSLNPTVSNQPQHF. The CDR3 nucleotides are TGTGCCAGCAGCCTAAATCCAACAGTTAGCAATCAGCCCCAGCATTTT.

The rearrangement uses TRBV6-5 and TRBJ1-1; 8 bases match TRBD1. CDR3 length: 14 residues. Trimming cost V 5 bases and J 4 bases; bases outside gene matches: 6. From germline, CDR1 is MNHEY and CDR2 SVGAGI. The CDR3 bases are TGTGCCAGCAGTCGACAGGGGTGGGGCACTGAAGCTTTCTTT. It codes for CASSRQGWGTEAFF.

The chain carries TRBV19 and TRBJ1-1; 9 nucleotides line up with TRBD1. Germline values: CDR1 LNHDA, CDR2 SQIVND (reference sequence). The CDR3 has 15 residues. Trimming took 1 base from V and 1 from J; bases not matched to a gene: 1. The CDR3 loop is CASSIVGQGNTEAFF. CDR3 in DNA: TGTGCCAGTAGTATAGTGGGACAGGGGAACACTGAAGCTTTCTTT.

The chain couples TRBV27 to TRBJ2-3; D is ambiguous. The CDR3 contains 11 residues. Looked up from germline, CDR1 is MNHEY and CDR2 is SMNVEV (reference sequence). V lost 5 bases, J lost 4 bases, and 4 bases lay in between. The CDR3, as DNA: TGTGCCAGCAGTAGCGCAGATACGCAGTATTTT. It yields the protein CASSSADTQYF.

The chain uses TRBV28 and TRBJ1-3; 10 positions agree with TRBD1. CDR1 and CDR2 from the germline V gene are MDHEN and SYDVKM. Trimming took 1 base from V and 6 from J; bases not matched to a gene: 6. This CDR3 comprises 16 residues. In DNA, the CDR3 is TGTGCCAGCAGTTTATCCTTCGGGACAGGGGAAAACACCATATATTTT. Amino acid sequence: CASSLSFGTGENTIYF.

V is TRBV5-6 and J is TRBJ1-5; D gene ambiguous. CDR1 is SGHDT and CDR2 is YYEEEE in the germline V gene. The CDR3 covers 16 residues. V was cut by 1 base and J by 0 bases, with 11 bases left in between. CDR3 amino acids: CASSLSGRYSNQPQHF. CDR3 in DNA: TGTGCCAGCAGCTTGTCCGGGAGATATAGCAATCAGCCCCAGCATTTT.

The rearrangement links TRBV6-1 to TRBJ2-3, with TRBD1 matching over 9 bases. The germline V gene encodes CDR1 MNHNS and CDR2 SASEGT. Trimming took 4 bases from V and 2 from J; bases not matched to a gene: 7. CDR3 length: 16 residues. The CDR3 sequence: CASSVRDRGVTDTQYF. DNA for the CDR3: TGTGCCAGCAGTGTCAGAGACAGGGGGGTCACAGATACGCAGTATTTT.

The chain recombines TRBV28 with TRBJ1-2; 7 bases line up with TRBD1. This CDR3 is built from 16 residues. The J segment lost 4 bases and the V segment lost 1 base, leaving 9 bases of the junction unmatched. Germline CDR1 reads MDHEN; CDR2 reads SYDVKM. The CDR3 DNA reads TGTGCCAGCAGTTTATTGACAGGACAGGCCGTCTATGGCTACACCTTC. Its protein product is CASSLLTGQAVYGYTF.

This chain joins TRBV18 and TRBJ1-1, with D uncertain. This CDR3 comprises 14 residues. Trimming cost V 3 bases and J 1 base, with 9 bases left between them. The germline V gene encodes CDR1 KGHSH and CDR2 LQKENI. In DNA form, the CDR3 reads TGTGCCAGCTCACCGGGCTCACAGAACACTGAAGCTTTCTTT. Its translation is CASSPGSQNTEAFF.

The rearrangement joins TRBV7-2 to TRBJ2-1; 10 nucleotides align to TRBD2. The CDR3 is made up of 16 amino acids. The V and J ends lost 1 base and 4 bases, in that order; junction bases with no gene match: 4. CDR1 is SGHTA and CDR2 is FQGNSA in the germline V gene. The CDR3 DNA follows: TGTGCCAGCAGCTTAGTACTAGCGGGGATTTACAATGAGCAGTTCTTC. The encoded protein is CASSLVLAGIYNEQFF.

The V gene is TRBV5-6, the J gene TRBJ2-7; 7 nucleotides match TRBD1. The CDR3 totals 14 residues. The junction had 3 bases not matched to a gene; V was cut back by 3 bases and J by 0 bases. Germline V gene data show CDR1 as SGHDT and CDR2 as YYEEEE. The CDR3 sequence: CASSSTGISYEQYF. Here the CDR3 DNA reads TGTGCCAGCAGCTCGACAGGGATCTCCTACGAGCAGTACTTC. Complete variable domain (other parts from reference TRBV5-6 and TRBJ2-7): DAGVTQSPTHLIKTRGQQVTLRCSPKSGHDTVSWYQQALGQGPQFIFQYYEEEERQRGNFPDRFSGHQFPNYSSELNVNALLLGDSALYLCASSSTGISYEQYFGPGTRLTVT.

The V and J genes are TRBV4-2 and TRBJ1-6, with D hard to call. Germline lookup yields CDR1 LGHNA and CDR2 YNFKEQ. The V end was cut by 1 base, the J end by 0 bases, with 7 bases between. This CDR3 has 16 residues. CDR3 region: CASSQVGSSYNSPLHF. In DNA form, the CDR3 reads TGTGCCAGCAGCCAAGTGGGGAGCTCCTATAATTCACCCCTCCACTTT.

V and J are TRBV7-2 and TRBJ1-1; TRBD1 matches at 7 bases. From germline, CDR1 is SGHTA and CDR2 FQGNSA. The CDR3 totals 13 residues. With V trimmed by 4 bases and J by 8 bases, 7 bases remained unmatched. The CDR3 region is CASSYDRAGEAFF. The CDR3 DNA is TGTGCCAGCAGCTACGACAGGGCAGGGGAAGCTTTCTTT.